This T cell receptor (beta chain) was documented in a study of blood T cell repertoires in COVID-19. In the authors' methods: Estimates of nucleated cell counts were drawn from the amplification of reference gene primers. The method was immunoSEQ multiplex PCR; TCRdb's version includes in-frame clones alone and lacks a portion of them. The V and J calls and the clone size are those of that table, but D and trimming were determined from the DNA. Seen here are about 420,000 clones, around 90% observed once, and the top ten hold roughly 0.84%. Per the germline V gene, CDR1 is SGHRS and CDR2 is YFSETQ. Trimming took 4 bases from V and 12 from J; bases not matched to a gene: 37. This CDR3 contains 22 residues.

The sequencing sample was made of peripheral blood. The J gene is TRBJ2-1, the V gene TRBV5-1; 7 bases agree with TRBD1. The clonotype originates from a man between 18 and 35 years old with COVID-19, enrolled during active disease. CDR3 protein: CASSHGTAITRFLQFSQGGQFF. CDR3 DNA: TGCGCCAGCAGCCATGGGACAGCCATCACCAGATTCCTACAATTTTCCCAAGGAGGGCAGTTCTTC.